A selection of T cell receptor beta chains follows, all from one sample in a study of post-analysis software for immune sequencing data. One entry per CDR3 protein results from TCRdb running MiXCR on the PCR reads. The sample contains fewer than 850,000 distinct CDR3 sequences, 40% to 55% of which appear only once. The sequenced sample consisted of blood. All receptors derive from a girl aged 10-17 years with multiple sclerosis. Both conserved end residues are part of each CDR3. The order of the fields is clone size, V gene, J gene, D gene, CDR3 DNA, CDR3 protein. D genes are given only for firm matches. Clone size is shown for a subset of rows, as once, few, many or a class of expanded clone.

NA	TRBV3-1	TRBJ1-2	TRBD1	TGTGCCAGCAGCCAAGGGACAGGGAATGGCTACACCTTC	CASSQGTGNGYTF
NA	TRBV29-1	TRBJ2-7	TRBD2	TGCAGCGTTGTGGTTAGCGGGATCAACGAGCAGTACTTC	CSVVVSGINEQYF
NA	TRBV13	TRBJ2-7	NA	TGTGCCAGCAGCTTCCGGACCTTCAATTACGAGCAGTACTTC	CASSFRTFNYEQYF
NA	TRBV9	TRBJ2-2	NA	TGTGCCAGCAGCCCACCATTCGGAGCAAACACCGGGGAGCTGTTTTTT	CASSPPFGANTGELFF
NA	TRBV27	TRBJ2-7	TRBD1	TGTGCCAGCAGCCTCGGGACAGGGGCGGGCCACGAGCAGTACTTC	CASSLGTGAGHEQYF
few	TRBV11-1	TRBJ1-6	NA	TGTGCCAGCAGCTTGTCTGTAAGCGGACCCCTCCACTTT	CASSLSVSGPLHF
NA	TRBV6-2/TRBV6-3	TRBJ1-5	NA	TGTGCCAGCAGCCGCAGTTGGAGCAATCAGCCCCAGCATTTT	CASSRSWSNQPQHF
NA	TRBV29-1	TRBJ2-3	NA	TGCAGCGAAATCCTAGGCGGTACGCAGTATTTT	CSEILGGTQYF
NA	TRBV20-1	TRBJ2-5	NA	TGCAGTGCTACCCGGCCGAGAGGCGGTCCGACCAATGAGCAGTACTTC	CSATRPRGGPTNEQYF
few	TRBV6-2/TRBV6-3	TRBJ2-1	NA	TGTGCCACCCTTGGACTATTAATGAAGCAGTTCTTC	CATLGLLMKQFF
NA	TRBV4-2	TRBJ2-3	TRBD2	TGTGCCAGCAGCCAAATCAGGGCGGGAGGCACAGATACGCAGTATTTT	CASSQIRAGGTDTQYF